This is a list of T cell receptor beta chains from one sample in a study of blood T cell repertoires in COVID-19. TCRdb keeps only in-frame clones here, not all; method: immunoSEQ multiplex PCR. The sample includes roughly 200,000 clones, around 86% seen only once; the top ten take 7% to 9%. Sequencing was done on a sample of PBMCs or T cells enriched from blood (not recorded which). These receptors all come from a young man in a cohort exposed to, infected with or recovered from COVID-19 (not recorded which). CDR3s include the opening cysteine and the closing phenylalanine or tryptophan.

TRBJ2-7 TRBV12-1 CASSLDRAAYEQYF
TRBJ2-6 TRBV19 CASKRQAGANVLTF
TRBJ2-7 TRBV7-6 CASSLVAGGPRQGEQYF
TRBJ2-7 TRBV7-9 CASSLRGSGTYEQYF
TRBJ2-1 TRBV14 CASSHRVTSGYNEQFF
TRBJ2-7 TRBV9 CASSVEAGEVNEQYF
TRBJ1-5 TRBV21-1 CATPDRPPGPQHF
TRBJ1-1 TRBV27 CASSGSTNTEAFF
TRBJ1-2 TRBV11-3 CASSPAPTMGSFGYTF
TRBJ1-5 TRBV6-5 CASSPGQGPHQPQHF
TRBJ2-2 TRBV19 CASITRAWTGTTGELFF
TRBJ2-1 TRBV24-1 CATSDFGRGTYNEQFF
TRBJ1-1 TRBV7-3 CASSLGQSNTEAFF
TRBJ2-3 TRBV23-1 CASSQSGGEGDTDTQYF
TRBJ2-1 TRBV27 CASRQLRQGISYNEQFF
TRBJ2-7 TRBV27 CASSYAGGPVYEQYF
TRBJ1-1 TRBV28 CASSLPPNTEAFF
TRBJ2-7 TRBV15 CATSTTGGREQYF
TRBJ2-1 TRBV7-2 CASSLWGLATGEQFF
TRBJ2-7 TRBV7-9 CASSSGQDGTYEQYF
TRBJ1-5 TRBV6-2/TRBV6-3 CASSPAGPRNQPQHF
TRBJ1-4 TRBV28 CASSPFGTNEKLFF
TRBJ2-3 TRBV27 CASSPNPTSGRRGTQYF
TRBJ2-7 TRBV28 CASSLWSPQEQYF
TRBJ1-5 TRBV4-1 CASSQPGAHNQPQHF
TRBJ1-1 TRBV5-1 CASSLGRAGEAFF
TRBJ1-5 TRBV5-5 CASSLNSGSTQPQHF
TRBJ2-7 TRBV27 CASSPVLATEQYF
TRBJ2-1 TRBV24-1 CATSATGVERYNEQFF
TRBJ2-1 TRBV6-5 CASRAGPEQFF